This T cell receptor beta chain stems from a study of OX40 agonist ivuxolimab in advanced cancers. Across the whole study: Patients were infused with ivuxolimab every 2 weeks at 0.01 to 10 mg/kg. The study, taken as a whole, reports: At doses 0.1 to 3.0 mg/kg, CD4+ and CD8+ clones expanded. Expanded clones tended on average to be more numerous among CD8+ T cells than CD4+.

Trimming stripped 2 bases from V and 4 bases from J, with 11 bases between. The germline V gene encodes CDR1 MNHEY and CDR2 SVGAGI. The CDR3 spans 14 residues. Data came from immunoSEQ multiplex PCR; TCRdb stores just in-frame clones and leaves some out. The sample records tens of thousands of clones, roughly 84% being singletons. Concerning this clone: Its antigen is as yet unknown.

The clonotype was recovered from an adult with an advanced solid tumor such as melanoma, head and neck, liver or kidney cancer. The chain is built from TRBV6-5 and TRBJ1-1; no clear D. Sample: CD4+ or CD8+ T cells sorted from blood, taken in a trial of the OX40 agonist ivuxolimab. CDR3 sequence: CASSYRFGSTEAFF. The CDR3 nucleotides read TGTGCCAGCAGTTACCGGTTCGGCAGCACTGAAGCTTTCTTT.